What follows is one T cell receptor beta chain and its context. Its recognized antigen is unknown. No clone much larger than this one lies a single base away; base qualities are absent. This sample is drawn from a study of T cells after yellow fever vaccination (dated by TCRdb to the late 2010s). A note on the overall study: Libraries from fractions with low cell numbers were prepared with the SMART-Seq v4 Ultra Low Input RNA kit. Bulk TCR alpha and beta repertoires were sequenced longitudinally to track T-cell clones before and after primary and booster YFV17D yellow fever vaccination. Two healthy male donors made up the cohort, one aged 18 to 29 years and the other aged 30 to 40 years. Bulk PBMC replicates and cell subsets were isolated from blood drawn at multiple timepoints before and after both primary and secondary immunization. General findings and caveats noted by the study authors: Most clones expanded after primary vaccination (around 96% of CD4 and around 88% of CD8) were re-detected after the booster, suggesting that broad memory maintenance occurred. Because only two donors were included in the study, the extent to which the findings can be generalized is limited. A small share of clonotypes was detected in both CD4 and CD8 compartments, with the overlap likely arising from convergent recombination. Computational filtering was needed because FACS-sorted repertoires could contain abundant contaminating clonotypes from the bulk population. The secondary T-cell response was found to be weaker but faster than the primary response, with a peak reached on day 5 rather than on day 15.

TCR cDNA was synthesized by 5'RACE template switching, which introduced a universal primer site and unique molecular identifiers. Priming of cDNA synthesis was performed from both the TCR alpha and TCR beta constant segments. Library amplification involved two PCR steps, and the second step added sample barcodes and sequencing adapters. Sequencing of the libraries was done on either Illumina HiSeq 2500 (2x100 bp) or NovaSeq (2x150 bp). As for the authors' bioinformatics: Reads were demultiplexed and collapsed into UMI consensus sequences with MIGEC, and V(D)J alignment was performed with MiXCR. Using edgeR on replicate PBMC samples, clonotypes were called vaccine-responding if FDR was below 0.01 and the log2 fold change was above 5 up to day 15. Each bulk clonotype received a CD4 or CD8 identity based on whether the sequenced CD4 or CD8 repertoire contained that clonotype at higher abundance. TCRdb trimmed the raw reads at Q25, called clones with MiXCR and kept productive beta chains. A single entry per CDR3 protein holds the most common genes and DNA from its merged rows. These V and J calls are TCRdb output, not the study's own analysis. For this sample there are a few hundred thousand distinct CDR3 sequences; roughly a sixth appear just once. The ten largest clones represent 15% to 20% of the sample.

What this sample's treatment or condition label stands for: live attenuated yellow fever vaccine strain. At each blood-draw timepoint, two biological replicates of bulk PBMCs were collected. PBMCs were isolated from peripheral blood using a standard Ficoll-Paque protocol. TriZol was used to extract RNA from bulk PBMCs, CD4 and CD8 fractions, and dextramer-positive and dextramer-negative fractions. The V end loses 7 bases and the J end loses 0 bases, and a stretch of 13 bases separates them. Sequences SEHNR (CDR1) and FQNEAQ (CDR2) are obtained from the germline V gene (reference sequence). From its cysteine to its phenylalanine, the CDR3 spans 14 amino acids. The DNA shown is the 42-base CDR3, in frame from base 1.

This clonotype was sampled from a man aged 18 to 29 who received the YFV17D yellow fever vaccine. Rearrangement joined TRBV7-9 to TRBJ2-7, with a weak D call of TRBD1 (6 bases match). Sample: PBMCs, taken about 5 days after the first yellow fever vaccination. The DNA sequence follows: TGTGCCAGCACCGTACAGGGTTCCTCCTACGAGCAGTACTTC. It encodes CASTVQGSSYEQYF.